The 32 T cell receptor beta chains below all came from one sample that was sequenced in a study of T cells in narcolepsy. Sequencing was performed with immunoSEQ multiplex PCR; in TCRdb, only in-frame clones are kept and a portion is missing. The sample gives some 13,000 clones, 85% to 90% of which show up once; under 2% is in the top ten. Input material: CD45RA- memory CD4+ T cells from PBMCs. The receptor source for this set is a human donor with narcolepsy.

The CDR3 sequence: CASSEVGRVFFPLHF. CDR3 sequence (DNA): TGTGCCAGCAGTGAAGTCGGCAGGGTATTTTTCCCCCTCCACTTT. This chain links TRBV6-1 with TRBJ1-6; tentatively, D is TRBD1 (5 bases). The ends were cut back, 1 base at V and 13 bases at J, with 17 bases in the middle. Germline V gives CDR1 MNHNS, CDR2 SASEGT. The CDR3 length is 15 residues.

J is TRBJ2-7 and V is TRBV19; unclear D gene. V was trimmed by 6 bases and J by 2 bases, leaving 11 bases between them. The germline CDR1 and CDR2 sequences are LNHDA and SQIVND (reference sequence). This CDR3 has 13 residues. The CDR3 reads CASSPGSTYEQYF. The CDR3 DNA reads TGTGCCAGTAGCCCCGGGTCGACCTACGAGCAGTACTTC. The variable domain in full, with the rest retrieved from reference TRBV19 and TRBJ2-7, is DGGITQSPKYLFRKEGQNVTLSCEQNLNHDAMYWYRQDPGQGLRLIYYSQIVNDFQKGDIAEGYSVSREKKESFPLTVTSAQKNPTAFYLCASSPGSTYEQYFGPGTRLTVT.

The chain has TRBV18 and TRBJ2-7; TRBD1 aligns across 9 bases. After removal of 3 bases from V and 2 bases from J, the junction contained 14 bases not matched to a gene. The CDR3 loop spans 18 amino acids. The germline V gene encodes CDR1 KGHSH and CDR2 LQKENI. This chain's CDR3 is CASSPPLTGGSHTYEQYF. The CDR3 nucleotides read TGTGCCAGCTCACCTCCACTGACAGGGGGTTCGCACACCTACGAGCAGTACTTC.

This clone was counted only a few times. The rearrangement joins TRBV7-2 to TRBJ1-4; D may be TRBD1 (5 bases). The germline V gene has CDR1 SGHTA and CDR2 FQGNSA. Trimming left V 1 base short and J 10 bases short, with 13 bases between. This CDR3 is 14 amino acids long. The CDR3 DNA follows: TGTGCCAGCAGCTTAGGCCAGGGCCAGGCAAAACTGTTTTTT. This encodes CASSLGQGQAKLFF.

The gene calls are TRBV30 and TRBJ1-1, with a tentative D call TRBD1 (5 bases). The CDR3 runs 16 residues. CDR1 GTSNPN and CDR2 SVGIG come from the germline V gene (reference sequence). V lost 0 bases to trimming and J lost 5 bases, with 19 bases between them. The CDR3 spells CAWSVGAGRVRTEAFF. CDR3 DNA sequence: TGTGCCTGGAGTGTAGGGGCAGGAAGGGTCAGGACTGAAGCTTTCTTT.

The CDR3, as DNA: TGTGCCACCCAACAGGGGGCAGTAGTCTACGAGCAGTACTTC. Its protein is CATQQGAVVYEQYF. The rearrangement joins TRBV2 to TRBJ2-7; 9 nucleotides line up with TRBD1. J gave up 3 bases and V 10 bases, and 10 bases lay outside the gene matches. There are 14 residues in the CDR3. The germline CDR1 and CDR2 sequences are SNHLY and FYNNEI.

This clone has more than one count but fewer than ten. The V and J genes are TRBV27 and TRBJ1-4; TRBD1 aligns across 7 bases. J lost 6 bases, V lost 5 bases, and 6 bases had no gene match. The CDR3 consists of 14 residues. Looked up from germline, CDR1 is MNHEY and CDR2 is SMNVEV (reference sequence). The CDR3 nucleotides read TGTGCCAGCAGTCGATTAGGGGGCGATGAAAAACTGTTTTTT. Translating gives CASSRLGGDEKLFF.

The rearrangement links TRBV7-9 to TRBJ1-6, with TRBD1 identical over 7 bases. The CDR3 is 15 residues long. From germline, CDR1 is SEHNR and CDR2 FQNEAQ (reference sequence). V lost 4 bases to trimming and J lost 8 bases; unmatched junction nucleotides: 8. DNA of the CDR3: TGTGCCAGCAGCTCGACAGGGCGGGGTGATTCACCCCTCCACTTT. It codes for CASSSTGRGDSPLHF.

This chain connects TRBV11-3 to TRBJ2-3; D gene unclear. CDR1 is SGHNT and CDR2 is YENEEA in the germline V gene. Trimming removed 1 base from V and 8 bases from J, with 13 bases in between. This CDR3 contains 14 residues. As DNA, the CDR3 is TGTGCCAGCAGCTTAGGGGCCGCCGACGGTACGCAGTATTTT. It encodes CASSLGAADGTQYF.

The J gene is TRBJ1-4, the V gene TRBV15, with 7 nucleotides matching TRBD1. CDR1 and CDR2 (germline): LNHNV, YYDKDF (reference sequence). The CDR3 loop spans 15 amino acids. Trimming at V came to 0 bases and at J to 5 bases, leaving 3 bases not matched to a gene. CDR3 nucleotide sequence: TGTGCCACCAGCAGAGATACAGGGGAGAATGAAAAACTGTTTTTT. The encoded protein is CATSRDTGENEKLFF.

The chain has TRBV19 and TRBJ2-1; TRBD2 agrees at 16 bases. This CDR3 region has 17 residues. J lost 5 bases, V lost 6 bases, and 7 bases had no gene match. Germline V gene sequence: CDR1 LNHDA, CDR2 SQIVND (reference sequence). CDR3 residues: CASSGTSGRAKDNEQFF. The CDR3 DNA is TGTGCCAGTAGCGGGACTAGCGGGAGGGCCAAGGACAATGAGCAGTTCTTC.

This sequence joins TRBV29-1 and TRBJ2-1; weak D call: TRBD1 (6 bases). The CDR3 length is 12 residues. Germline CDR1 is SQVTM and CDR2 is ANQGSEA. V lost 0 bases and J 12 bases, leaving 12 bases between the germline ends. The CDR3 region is CSVEDRQAPQFF. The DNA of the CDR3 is TGCAGCGTTGAAGACCGACAGGCCCCGCAGTTCTTC.

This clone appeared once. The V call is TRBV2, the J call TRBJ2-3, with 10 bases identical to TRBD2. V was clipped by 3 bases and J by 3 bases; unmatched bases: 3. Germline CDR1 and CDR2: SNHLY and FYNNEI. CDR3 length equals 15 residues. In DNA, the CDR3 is TGTGCCAGCAGTGAGGCTAGCGGGAGAACAGATACGCAGTATTTT. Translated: CASSEASGRTDTQYF.

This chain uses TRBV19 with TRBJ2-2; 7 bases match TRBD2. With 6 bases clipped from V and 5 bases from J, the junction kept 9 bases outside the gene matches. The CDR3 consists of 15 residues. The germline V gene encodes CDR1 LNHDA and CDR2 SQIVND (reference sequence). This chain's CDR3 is CASSSGTTTTGELFF. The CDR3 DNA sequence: TGTGCCAGTAGCAGCGGGACCACAACTACCGGGGAGCTGTTTTTT.

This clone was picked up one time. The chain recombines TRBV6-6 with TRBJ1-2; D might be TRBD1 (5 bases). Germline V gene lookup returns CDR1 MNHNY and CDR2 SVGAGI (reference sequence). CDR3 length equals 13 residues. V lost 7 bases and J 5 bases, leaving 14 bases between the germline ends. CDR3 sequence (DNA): TGTGCCAGCACCCCCGGGGACTTTTATGGCTACACCTTC. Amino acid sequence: CASTPGDFYGYTF.

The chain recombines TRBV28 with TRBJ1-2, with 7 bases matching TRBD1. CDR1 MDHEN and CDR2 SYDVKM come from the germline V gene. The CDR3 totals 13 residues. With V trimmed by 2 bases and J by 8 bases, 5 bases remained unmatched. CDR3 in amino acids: CASSLPQGEGYTF. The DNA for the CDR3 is TGTGCCAGCAGTTTACCGCAGGGGGAAGGCTACACCTTC.

The CDR3 protein is CASSELSPRARSEAFF. CDR3 nucleotide sequence: TGTGCCAGCAGTGAATTATCCCCCAGGGCTCGAAGTGAAGCTTTCTTT. J is TRBJ1-1 and V is TRBV6-1, with D perhaps matching TRBD1 (5 bases). V lost 2 bases and J lost 7, with 20 bases in between. The CDR3 is 16 residues long. The germline gives CDR1 MNHNS, CDR2 SASEGT.

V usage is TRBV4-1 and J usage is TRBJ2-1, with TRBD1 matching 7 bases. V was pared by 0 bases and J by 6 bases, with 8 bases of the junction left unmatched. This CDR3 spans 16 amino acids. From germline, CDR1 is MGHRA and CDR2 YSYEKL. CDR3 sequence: CASSQEGQRPANEQFF. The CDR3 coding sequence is TGCGCCAGCAGCCAAGAGGGACAGCGACCTGCCAATGAGCAGTTCTTC.

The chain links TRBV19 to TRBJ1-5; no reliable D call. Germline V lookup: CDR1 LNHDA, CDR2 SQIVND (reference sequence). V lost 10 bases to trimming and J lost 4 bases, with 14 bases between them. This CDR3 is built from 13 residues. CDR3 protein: CATSARGNQPQHF. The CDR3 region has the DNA TGTGCCACCTCGGCGCGGGGAAATCAGCCCCAGCATTTT.

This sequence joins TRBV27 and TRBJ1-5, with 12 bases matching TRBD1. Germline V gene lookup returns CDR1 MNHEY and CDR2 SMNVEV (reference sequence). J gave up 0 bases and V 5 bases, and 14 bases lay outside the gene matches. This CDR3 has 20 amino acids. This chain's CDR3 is CASSPKGAGTGGYSNQPQHF. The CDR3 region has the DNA TGTGCCAGCAGTCCGAAAGGCGCCGGGACAGGGGGCTATAGCAATCAGCCCCAGCATTTT.

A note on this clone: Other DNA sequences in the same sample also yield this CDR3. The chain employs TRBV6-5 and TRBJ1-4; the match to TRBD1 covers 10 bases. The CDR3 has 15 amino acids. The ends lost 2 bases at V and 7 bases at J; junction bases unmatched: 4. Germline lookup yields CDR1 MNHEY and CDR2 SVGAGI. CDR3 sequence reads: CASSYRTGGFEKLFF. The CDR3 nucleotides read TGTGCCAGCAGTTACCGGACAGGGGGTTTTGAAAAACTGTTTTTT.

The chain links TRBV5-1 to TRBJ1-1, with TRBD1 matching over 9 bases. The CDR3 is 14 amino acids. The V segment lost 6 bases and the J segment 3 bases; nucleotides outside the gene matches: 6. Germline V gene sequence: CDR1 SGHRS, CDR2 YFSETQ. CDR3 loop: CASINRGQDTEAFF. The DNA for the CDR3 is TGCGCCAGCATAAACAGGGGGCAGGACACTGAAGCTTTCTTT.

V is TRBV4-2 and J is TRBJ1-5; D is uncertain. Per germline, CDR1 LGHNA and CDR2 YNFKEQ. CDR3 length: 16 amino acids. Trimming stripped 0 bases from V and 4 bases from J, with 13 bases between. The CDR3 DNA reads TGTGCCAGCAGCCAAGAGGCCGGCGCGGAGAATCAGCCCCAGCATTTT. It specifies CASSQEAGAENQPQHF.

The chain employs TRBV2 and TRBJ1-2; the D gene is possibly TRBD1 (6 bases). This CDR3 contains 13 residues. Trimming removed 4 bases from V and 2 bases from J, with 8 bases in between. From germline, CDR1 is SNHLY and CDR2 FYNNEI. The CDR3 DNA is TGTGCCAGCAGTGCCGACAGGAACTATGGCTACACCTTC. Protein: CASSADRNYGYTF.

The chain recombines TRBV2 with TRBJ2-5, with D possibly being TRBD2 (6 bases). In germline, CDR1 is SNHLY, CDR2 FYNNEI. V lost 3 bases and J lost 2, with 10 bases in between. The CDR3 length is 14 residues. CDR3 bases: TGTGCCAGCAGTGAGGTCCGGGGGCAAGAGACCCAGTACTTC. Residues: CASSEVRGQETQYF.

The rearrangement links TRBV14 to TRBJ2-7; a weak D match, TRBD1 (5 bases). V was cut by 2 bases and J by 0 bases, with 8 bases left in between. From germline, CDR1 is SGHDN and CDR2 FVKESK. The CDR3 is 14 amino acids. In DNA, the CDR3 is TGTGCCAGCAGCCAACCAGGGCGCTCCTACGAGCAGTACTTC. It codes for CASSQPGRSYEQYF.

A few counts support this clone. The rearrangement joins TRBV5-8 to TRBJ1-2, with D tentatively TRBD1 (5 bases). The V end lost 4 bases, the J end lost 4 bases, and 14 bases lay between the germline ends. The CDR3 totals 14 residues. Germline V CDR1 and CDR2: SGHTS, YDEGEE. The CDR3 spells CASSPTAGTYGYTF. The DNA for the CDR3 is TGTGCCAGCAGCCCAACGGCGGGGACCTATGGCTACACCTTC.

The CDR3 spells CASSLALQNSGNTIYF. For the CDR3, the DNA is TGTGCCAGCAGCTTAGCGCTTCAGAACTCTGGAAACACCATATATTTT. This sequence joins TRBV7-2 and TRBJ1-3; D remains ambiguous. CDR1 is SGHTA and CDR2 is FQGNSA in the germline V gene. The CDR3 has 16 amino acids. V was trimmed by 0 bases and J by 0 bases, leaving 9 bases between them. Looking up the rest from reference TRBV7-2 and TRBJ1-3 gives the full variable domain: GAGVSQSPSNKVTEKGKDVELRCDPISGHTALYWYRQSLGQGLEFLIYFQGNSAPDKSGLPSDRFSAERTGGSVSTLTIQRTQQEDSAVYLCASSLALQNSGNTIYFGEGSWLTVV.

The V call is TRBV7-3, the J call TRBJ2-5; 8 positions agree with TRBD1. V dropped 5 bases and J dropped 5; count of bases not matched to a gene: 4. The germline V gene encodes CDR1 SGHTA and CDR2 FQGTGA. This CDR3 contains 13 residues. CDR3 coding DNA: TGTGCCAGCAGCCCGACAGGGGAGGAGACCCAGTACTTC. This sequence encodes CASSPTGEETQYF. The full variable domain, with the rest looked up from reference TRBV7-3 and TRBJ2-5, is GAGVSQTPSNKVTEKGKYVELRCDPISGHTALYWYRQSLGQGPEFLIYFQGTGAADDSGLPNDRFFAVRPEGSVSTLKIQRTERGDSAVYLCASSPTGEETQYFGPGTRLLVL.

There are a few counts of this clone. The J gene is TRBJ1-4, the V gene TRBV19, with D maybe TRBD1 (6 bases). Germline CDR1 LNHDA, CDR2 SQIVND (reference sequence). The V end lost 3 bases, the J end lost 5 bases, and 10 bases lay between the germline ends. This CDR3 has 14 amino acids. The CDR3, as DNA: TGTGCCAGTAGTATGGACAGAGGAAATGAAAAACTGTTTTTT. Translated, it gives CASSMDRGNEKLFF.

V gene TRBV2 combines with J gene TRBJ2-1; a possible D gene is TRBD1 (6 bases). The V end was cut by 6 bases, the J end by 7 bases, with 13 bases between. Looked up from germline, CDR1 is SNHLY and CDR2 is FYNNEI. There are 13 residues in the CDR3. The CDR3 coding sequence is TGTGCCAGCAGGGAGGCAGGGACAAATGAGCAGTTCTTC. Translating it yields CASREAGTNEQFF.

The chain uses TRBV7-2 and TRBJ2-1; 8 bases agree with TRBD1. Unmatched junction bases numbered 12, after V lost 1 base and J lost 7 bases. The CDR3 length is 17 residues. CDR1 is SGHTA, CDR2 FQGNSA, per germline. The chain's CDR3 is CASSLGAGTGKGNEQFF. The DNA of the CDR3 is TGTGCCAGCAGCTTAGGAGCTGGGACAGGTAAGGGTAATGAGCAGTTCTTC.